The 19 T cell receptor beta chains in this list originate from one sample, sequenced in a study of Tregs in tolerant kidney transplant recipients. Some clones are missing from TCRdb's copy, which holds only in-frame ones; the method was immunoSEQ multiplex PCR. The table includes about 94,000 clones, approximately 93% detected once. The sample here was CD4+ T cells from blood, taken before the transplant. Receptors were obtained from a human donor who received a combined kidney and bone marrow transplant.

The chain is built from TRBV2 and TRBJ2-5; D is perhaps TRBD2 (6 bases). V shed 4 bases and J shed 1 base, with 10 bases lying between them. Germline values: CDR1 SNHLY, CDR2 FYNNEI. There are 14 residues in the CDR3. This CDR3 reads CASSVGGSQETQYF. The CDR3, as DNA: TGTGCCAGCAGTGTTGGGGGGAGCCAAGAGACCCAGTACTTC. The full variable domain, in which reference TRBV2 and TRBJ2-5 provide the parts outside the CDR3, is EPEVTQTPSHQVTQMGQEVILRCVPISNHLYFYWYRQILGQKVEFLVSFYNNEISEKSEIFDDQFSVERPDGSNFTLKIRSTKLEDSAMYFCASSVGGSQETQYFGPGTRLLVL.

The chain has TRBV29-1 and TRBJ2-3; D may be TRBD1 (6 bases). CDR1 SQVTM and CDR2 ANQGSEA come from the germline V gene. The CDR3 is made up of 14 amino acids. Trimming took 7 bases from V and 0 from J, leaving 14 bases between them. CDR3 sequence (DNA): TGCAGCGCCACGGACAGCGCTAGCACAGATACGCAGTATTTT. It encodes CSATDSASTDTQYF.

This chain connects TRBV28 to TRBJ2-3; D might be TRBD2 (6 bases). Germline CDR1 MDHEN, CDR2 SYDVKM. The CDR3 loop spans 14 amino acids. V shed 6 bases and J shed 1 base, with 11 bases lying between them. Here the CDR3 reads CASRHGLRTDTQYF. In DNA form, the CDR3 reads TGTGCCAGCAGACATGGACTACGCACAGATACGCAGTATTTT.

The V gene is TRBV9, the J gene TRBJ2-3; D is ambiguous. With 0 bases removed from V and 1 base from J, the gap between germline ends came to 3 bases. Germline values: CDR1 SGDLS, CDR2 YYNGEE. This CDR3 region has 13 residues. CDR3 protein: CASSVGGTDTQYF. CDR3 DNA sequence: TGTGCCAGCAGCGTAGGCGGCACAGATACGCAGTATTTT. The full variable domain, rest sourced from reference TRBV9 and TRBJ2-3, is DSGVTQTPKHLITATGQRVTLRCSPRSGDLSVYWYQQSLDQGLQFLIQYYNGEERAKGNILERFSAQQFPDLHSELNLSSLELGDSALYFCASSVGGTDTQYFGPGTRLTVL.

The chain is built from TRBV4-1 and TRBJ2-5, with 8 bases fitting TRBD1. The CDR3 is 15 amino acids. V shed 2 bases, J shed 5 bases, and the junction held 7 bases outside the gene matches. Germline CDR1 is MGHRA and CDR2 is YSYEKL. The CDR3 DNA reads TGCGCCAGCAGCCAACCCGACAGGGGCTATGAGACCCAGTACTTC. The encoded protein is CASSQPDRGYETQYF.

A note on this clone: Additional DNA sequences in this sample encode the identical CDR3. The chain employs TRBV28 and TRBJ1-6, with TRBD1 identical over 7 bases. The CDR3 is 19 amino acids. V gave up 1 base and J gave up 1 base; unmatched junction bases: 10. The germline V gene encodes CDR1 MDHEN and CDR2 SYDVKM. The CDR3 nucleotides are TGTGCCAGCAGTTTATCCATCAGAAGGGGGCTGTCCTATAATTCACCCCTCCACTTT. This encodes CASSLSIRRGLSYNSPLHF.

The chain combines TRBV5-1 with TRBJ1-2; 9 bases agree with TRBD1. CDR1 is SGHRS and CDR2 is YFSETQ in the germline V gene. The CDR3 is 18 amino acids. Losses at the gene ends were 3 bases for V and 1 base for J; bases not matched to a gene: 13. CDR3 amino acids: CASSWGSVQGASNYGYTF. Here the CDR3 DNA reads TGCGCCAGCAGCTGGGGGTCGGTACAGGGGGCGAGTAACTATGGCTACACCTTC.

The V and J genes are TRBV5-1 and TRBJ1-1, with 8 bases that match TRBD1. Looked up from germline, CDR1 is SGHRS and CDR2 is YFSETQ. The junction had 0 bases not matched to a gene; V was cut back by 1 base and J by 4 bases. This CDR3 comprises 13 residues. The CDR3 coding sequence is TGCGCCAGCAGCTTGACAGGGGGCACTGAAGCTTTCTTT. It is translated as CASSLTGGTEAFF.

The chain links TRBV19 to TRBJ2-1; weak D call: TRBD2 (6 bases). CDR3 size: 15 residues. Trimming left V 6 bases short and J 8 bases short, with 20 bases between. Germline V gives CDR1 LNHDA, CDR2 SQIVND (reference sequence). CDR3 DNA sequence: TGTGCCAGTAGCACGTCTCTTGGAGGGGTCGATGAGCAGTTCTTC. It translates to CASSTSLGGVDEQFF.

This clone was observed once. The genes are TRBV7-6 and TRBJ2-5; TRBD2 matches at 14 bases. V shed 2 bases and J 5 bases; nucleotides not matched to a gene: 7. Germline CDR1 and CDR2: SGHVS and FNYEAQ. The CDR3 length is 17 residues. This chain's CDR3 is CASSLRLRTSGGETQYF. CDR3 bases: TGTGCCAGCAGCTTAAGACTTAGGACTAGCGGGGGGGAGACCCAGTACTTC. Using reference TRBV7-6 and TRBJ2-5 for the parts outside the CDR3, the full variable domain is GAGVSQSPRYKVTKRGQDVALRCDPISGHVSLYWYRQALGQGPEFLTYFNYEAQQDKSGLPNDRFSAERPEGSISTLTIQRTEQRDSAMYRCASSLRLRTSGGETQYFGPGTRLLVL.

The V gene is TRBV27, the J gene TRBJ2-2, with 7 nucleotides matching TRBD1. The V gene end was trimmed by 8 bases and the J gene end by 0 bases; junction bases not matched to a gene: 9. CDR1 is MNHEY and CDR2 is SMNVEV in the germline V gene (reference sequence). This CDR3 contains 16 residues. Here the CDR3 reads CASQDRTGANTGELFF. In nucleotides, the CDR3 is TGTGCCAGCCAGGACAGGACAGGCGCGAACACCGGGGAGCTGTTTTTT.

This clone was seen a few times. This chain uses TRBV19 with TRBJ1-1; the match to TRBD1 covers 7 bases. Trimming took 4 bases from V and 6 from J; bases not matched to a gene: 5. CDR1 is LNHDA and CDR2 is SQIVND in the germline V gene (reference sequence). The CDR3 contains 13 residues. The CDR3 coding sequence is TGTGCCAGTAGTACCCAACAGGGGTCTGAAGCTTTCTTT. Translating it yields CASSTQQGSEAFF.

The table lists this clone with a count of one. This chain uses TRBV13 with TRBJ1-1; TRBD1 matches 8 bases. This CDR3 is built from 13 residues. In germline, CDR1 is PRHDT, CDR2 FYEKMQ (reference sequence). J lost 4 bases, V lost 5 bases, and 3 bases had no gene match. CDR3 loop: CASSLGQGTEAFF. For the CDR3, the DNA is TGTGCCAGCAGCCTCGGACAGGGCACTGAAGCTTTCTTT.

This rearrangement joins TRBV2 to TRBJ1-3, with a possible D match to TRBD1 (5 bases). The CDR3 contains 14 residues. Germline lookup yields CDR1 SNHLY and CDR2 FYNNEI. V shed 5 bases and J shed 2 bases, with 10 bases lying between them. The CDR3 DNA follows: TGTGCCAGCAGTTCAGGGATCCCTGGAAACACCATATATTTT. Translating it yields CASSSGIPGNTIYF.

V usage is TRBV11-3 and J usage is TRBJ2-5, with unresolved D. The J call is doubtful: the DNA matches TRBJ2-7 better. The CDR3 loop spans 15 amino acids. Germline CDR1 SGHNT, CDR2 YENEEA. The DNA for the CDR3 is TGTGCCAGCAGCTTAGTTTCGGAGTTCTCCTACGAGCAGTACTTC. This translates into CASSLVSEFSYEQYF.

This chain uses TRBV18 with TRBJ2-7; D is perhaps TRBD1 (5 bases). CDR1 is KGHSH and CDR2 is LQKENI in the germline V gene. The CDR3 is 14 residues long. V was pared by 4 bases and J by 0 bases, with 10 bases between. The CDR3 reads CASSRSDSSYEQYF. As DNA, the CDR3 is TGTGCCAGCTCACGTTCCGACAGCTCCTACGAGCAGTACTTC.

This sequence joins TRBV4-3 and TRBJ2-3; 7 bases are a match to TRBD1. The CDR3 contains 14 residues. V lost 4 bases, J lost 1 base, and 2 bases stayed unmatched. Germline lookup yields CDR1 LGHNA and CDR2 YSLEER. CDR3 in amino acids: CASSLTGGTDTQYF. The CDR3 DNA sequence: TGCGCCAGCAGCCTAACAGGGGGCACAGATACGCAGTATTTT.

This chain's CDR3 is CASSLQGGRGRGPYEQYF. In DNA form, the CDR3 reads TGCGCCAGCAGCTTGCAGGGCGGGAGAGGCAGGGGGCCCTACGAGCAGTACTTC. The J gene is TRBJ2-7, the V gene TRBV5-1, with D perhaps TRBD1 (8 bases). Germline V gives CDR1 SGHRS, CDR2 YFSETQ. V was cut by 1 base and J by 2 bases, with 22 bases left in between. The CDR3 sequence is 18 residues long.

This chain's CDR3 is CASSFVAGAQFF. The CDR3 nucleotides are TGTGCCAGCAGCTTCGTAGCGGGGGCGCAGTTCTTC. The genes are TRBV5-8 and TRBJ2-1; 9 bases map to TRBD2. The CDR3 consists of 12 residues. V lost 2 bases and J lost 12; bases outside the gene matches: 3. Germline V gene sequence: CDR1 SGHTS, CDR2 YDEGEE.